These T cell receptor beta chains were read from a single sample in a study of the immune and genomic landscape of osteosarcoma. Here immunoSEQ multiplex PCR was the method, and the copy in TCRdb shows in-frame clones only, minus some. The table records 1,500 to 2,000 clones, 60% to 70% of them present only once. Sequencing was performed on primary tumor tissue from the T10 vertebra. These TCRs come from a man aged 18 to 30 with osteosarcoma. Both conserved end residues are part of each CDR3.

j_call	v_call	cdr3_aa
TRBJ2-1	TRBV29-1	CSVGSSYNEQFF
TRBJ1-2	TRBV15	CATSRGQGTSYGYTF
TRBJ2-7	TRBV5-4	CASSPYPSGGHEQYF
TRBJ2-7	TRBV5-4	CASSWGQDDEQYF
TRBJ1-3	TRBV16	CASSQSRGGNTIYF
TRBJ2-7	TRBV7-9	CASSPRDIHYEQYF
TRBJ1-2	TRBV7-9	CASNQPGQNYGYTF
TRBJ2-7	TRBV30	CAWSVGGQTYEQYF
TRBJ1-2	TRBV18	CASSPDIGPANYGYTF
TRBJ1-3	TRBV6-5	CASSPTGAGNTIYF
TRBJ2-7	TRBV6-5	CASSRGPDRGKQYF
TRBJ2-1	TRBV14	CASTPHRGAEQFF
TRBJ1-1	TRBV5-1	CASRTGDTLGMNTEAFF
TRBJ1-5	TRBV27	CASSFTGAMQPQHF
TRBJ1-1	TRBV29-1	CSVEGGFGDEAFF
TRBJ2-1	TRBV11-1	CASSLIGVSNYNEQFF
TRBJ1-1	TRBV10-2	CASRTGSEMNTEAFF
TRBJ1-6	TRBV10-3	CACREDIGYNSPLHF
TRBJ1-4	TRBV7-7	CASSLAPDEKLFF
TRBJ1-1	TRBV30	CACKETANTEAFF
TRBJ2-1	TRBV5-4	CASSGQNAGREQFF
TRBJ2-1	TRBV7-3	CASSQLAGAYNEQFF
TRBJ2-7	TRBV29-1	CSVADRGLNEQYF
TRBJ1-5	TRBV2	CASSDSYSNQPQHF
TRBJ1-1	TRBV19	CASREQGYYTEAFF
TRBJ2-5	TRBV7-3	CASSPARDRGQETQYF
TRBJ1-4	TRBV19	CASSTWTNEKLFF
TRBJ2-7	TRBV4-2	CASSHARGGYEQYF
TRBJ2-3	TRBV5-1	CASSLPPGQASSTDTQYF
TRBJ2-7	TRBV27	CASSFLDRSVYEQYF
TRBJ1-2	TRBV7-9	CASSWGTARNYGYTF
TRBJ2-7	TRBV10-2	CASRPGTSTYEQYF
TRBJ1-5	TRBV6-5	CASSLARQQPQHF
TRBJ1-6	TRBV2	CASGGTAYNSPLHF
TRBJ2-4	TRBV6-5	CASRAGQKNIQYF
TRBJ2-4	TRBV23-1	CASSQAHTAASLAKNIQYF
TRBJ2-7	TRBV7-3	CASSLGARYEQYF
TRBJ2-2	TRBV28	CASSPIGGANTGELFF
TRBJ1-5	TRBV15	CATSRVFGRLGNQPQHF
TRBJ2-5	TRBV7-6	CASTLLVDGPETQYF
TRBJ2-1	TRBV29-1	CSVDRAGGPNEQFF
TRBJ2-2	TRBV13	CASSPLNRGLDTGELFF
TRBJ1-5	TRBV9	CASSVEGATNQPQHF
TRBJ2-7	TRBV7-2	CASSPRTHEQYF
TRBJ1-1	TRBV30	CAWGRWIPKTEAFF
TRBJ1-2	TRBV2	CASSGQLNYGYTF
TRBJ1-4	TRBV7-2	CASSLENEKLFF
TRBJ2-3	TRBV30	CAWSVYGGATGTQYF
TRBJ1-2	TRBV2	CASSRGTPGGGYTF
TRBJ2-7	TRBV6-6	CASSDGAEQYF
TRBJ2-6	TRBV7-3	CASSLGTGSGRANVLTF
TRBJ1-2	TRBV5-1	CASSLELGAWGYTF
TRBJ1-2	TRBV28	CASSLGVEGSGYTF
TRBJ1-2	TRBV7-6	CASSSSIQGIGYGYTF
TRBJ1-1	TRBV28	CASSSTGGNTEAFF
TRBJ2-7	TRBV5-5	CASSFGTVAYEQYF
TRBJ2-7	TRBV29-1	CSVEGGIYYEQYF
TRBJ2-7	TRBV5-1	CASETGAGTYEQYF
TRBJ2-1	TRBV6-5	CASSGQLYNEQFF